The clone carrying this T cell receptor beta chain has only a few counts. Its antigen remains unidentified. The record originates from a study of T cell repertoires in cytomegalovirus infection. Study summary: Both recently identified HLA-C-restricted and well-studied HLA-B-restricted CMV epitopes were used in the study. CMV infection and matching HLA type were both indicated by public TCR beta signatures.

Each CDR3 protein is one row after TCRdb ran MiXCR on the reads. Of some 800,000 distinct CDR3 sequences in the sample, almost 30% were seen once. Broader study findings: Of the TCR beta families, the public ones yielded a cumulative frequency that identified carriers of CMV plus the relevant HLA. Dominating the ex vivo response were TCR beta clonotypes that were CMV-specific and HLA-C-restricted.

The sequencing here drew on cultured CD8+ T cells from PBMCs, taken from culture after CMV antigen stimulation. The receptor was isolated from a human donor in good health (CMV status not recorded). Some clones in this sample may be carry-over from other donors' samples.

In DNA form, the CDR3 reads TGTGCCAGTAGTGATAGCGGGGGATTCCGCAATGAGCAGTTCTTC. This codes for CASSDSGGFRNEQFF. The J gene is TRBJ2-1, the V gene TRBV19, with TRBD2 matching 9 bases. The V segment lost 5 bases and the J segment 6 bases; nucleotides outside the gene matches: 8. The CDR3 is made up of 15 amino acids. In germline, CDR1 is LNHDA, CDR2 SQIVND (reference sequence).